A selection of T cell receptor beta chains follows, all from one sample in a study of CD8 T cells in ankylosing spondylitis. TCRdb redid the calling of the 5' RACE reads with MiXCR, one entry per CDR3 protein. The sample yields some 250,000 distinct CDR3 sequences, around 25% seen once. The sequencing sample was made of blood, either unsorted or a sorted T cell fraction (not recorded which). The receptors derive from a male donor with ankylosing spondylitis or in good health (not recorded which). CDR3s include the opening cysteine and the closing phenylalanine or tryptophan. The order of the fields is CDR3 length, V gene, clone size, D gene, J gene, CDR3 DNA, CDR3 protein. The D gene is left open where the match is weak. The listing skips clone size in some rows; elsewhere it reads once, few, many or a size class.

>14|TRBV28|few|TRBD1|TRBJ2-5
TGTGCCAGCAACCTACGCAGGGGGCGGGAGACCCAGTACTTC
CASNLRRGRETQYF
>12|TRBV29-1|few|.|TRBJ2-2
TGCAGCGTTTCTAGGAACACCGGGGAGCTGTTTTTT
CSVSRNTGELFF
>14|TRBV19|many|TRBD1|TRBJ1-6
TGTGCCAGCGCCGGGACAGGGACCTCCTCACCCCTCCACTTT
CASAGTGTSSPLHF
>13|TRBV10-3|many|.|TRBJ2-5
TGTGCCATCATGGGCTCCGGCCAAGAGACCCAGTACTTC
CAIMGSGQETQYF
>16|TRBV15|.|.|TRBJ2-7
TGTGCCACCAGCAGAGAACATGCAGGGGCCCACTACGAGCAGTACTTC
CATSREHAGAHYEQYF
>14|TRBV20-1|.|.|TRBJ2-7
TGCAGTGCTAGAGATCTTCGGGTGGACTACGAGCAGTACTTC
CSARDLRVDYEQYF
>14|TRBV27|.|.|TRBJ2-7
TGTGCCACCCGACCGTTGGGGGGCGAATACGAGCAGTACTTC
CATRPLGGEYEQYF
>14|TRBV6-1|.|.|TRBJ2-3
TGTGCCAGCAGTGACGCCGGAGCCACAGATACGCAGTATTTT
CASSDAGATDTQYF
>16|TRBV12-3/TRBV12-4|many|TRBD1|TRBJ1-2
TGTGCCAGCAGTCCGACGATCCAGGGGGGAGGCTATGGCTACACCTTC
CASSPTIQGGGYGYTF
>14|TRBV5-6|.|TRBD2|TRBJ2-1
TGTGCCAGCAGCTTGAGATCAGCGGGGGGGAAGCAGTTCTTC
CASSLRSAGGKQFF
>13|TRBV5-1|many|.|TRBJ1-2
TGCGCCAGCAGCTTGGCCCTAGAGGGTGGCTACACCTTC
CASSLALEGGYTF
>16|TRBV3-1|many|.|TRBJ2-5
TGTGCCAGCAGCAAAGGCCGGTGGGGGGGCGAAGAGACCCAGTACTTC
CASSKGRWGGEETQYF
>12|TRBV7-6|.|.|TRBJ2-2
TGTGCCAGCAGCCCTATAACCGGGGAGCTGTTTTTT
CASSPITGELFF
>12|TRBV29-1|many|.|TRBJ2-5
TGCAGCGCCCAAGCCACGGAAGAGACCCAGTACTTC
CSAQATEETQYF